These 22 T cell receptor beta chains share one sample of origin, sequenced in a study of blood T cells in healthy people across ages. Together with a sample-barcoded 5' primer, a J-beta primer mix was included in a second PCR lasting roughly 6 to 12 cycles. TCRdb recomputed calls from the 5' RACE reads with MiXCR, one row per CDR3 protein. Altogether around 1,700,000 distinct CDR3 sequences are present, roughly 27% being singletons, with the ten largest covering approximately 7.7%. The sequenced sample was blood. The receptors derive from a woman in her 30s in good health.

The chain carries TRBV11-1 and TRBJ2-1; the match to TRBD2 covers 7 bases. V lost 6 bases, J lost 5 bases, and 7 bases stayed unmatched. The CDR3 spans 14 residues. Per the germline V gene, CDR1 is SGHAT and CDR2 is FQDESV (reference sequence). This chain's CDR3 is CASRFLADHNEQFF. The CDR3, as DNA: TGTGCCAGCAGATTTCTAGCGGACCACAATGAGCAGTTCTTC.

In nucleotides, the CDR3 is TGCGCCAGCGGCCGAAGACTGGACAGTGGGGGCACAGATACGCAGTATTTT. This sequence encodes CASGRRLDSGGTDTQYF. The chain employs TRBV4-1 and TRBJ2-3; TRBD1 might be the D (6 bases). The V gene lost 8 bases and the J gene lost 1 base, with 22 bases spanning the gap. The CDR3 has 17 amino acids. Germline CDR1 reads MGHRA; CDR2 reads YSYEKL.

The chain carries TRBV28 and TRBJ1-5; D ambiguous. CDR3 size: 14 residues. Deletions cut 4 bases from V and 3 bases from J, with 10 bases between. From germline, CDR1 is MDHEN and CDR2 SYDVKM. The CDR3 region is CASSSTPVNQPQHF. DNA for the CDR3: TGTGCCAGCAGTTCAACACCCGTCAATCAGCCCCAGCATTTT.

The genes are TRBV20-1 and TRBJ2-5, with 7 bases fitting TRBD2. The CDR3 has 17 amino acids. J was trimmed by 4 bases and V by 0 bases; bases with no gene match: 14. CDR1 and CDR2 from the germline V gene are DFQATT and SNEGSKA (reference sequence). CDR3 sequence: CSARDMTRWTSGETQYF. DNA for the CDR3: TGCAGTGCTAGAGATATGACACGATGGACTAGTGGAGAGACCCAGTACTTC.

This clonotype has just a few counts. The chain couples TRBV6-2 or TRBV6-3 to TRBJ2-1, with D possibly TRBD2 on 6 matching bases. Judging by the DNA end, TRBJ2-7 fits better; the J call may be wrong. The V gene's germline CDR1 is MNHEY and CDR2 SVGEGT. This CDR3 has 14 amino acids. In DNA, the CDR3 is TGTGCCAGCAGTTACCTAGCGTCCTACAATGAGCAGTACTTC. This gives the protein CASSYLASYNEQYF.

This clonotype was found a few times. The gene calls are TRBV6-2 or TRBV6-3 and TRBJ2-7, with 9 bases that match TRBD1. Losses at the gene ends were 6 bases for V and 6 bases for J; bases not matched to a gene: 9. There are 14 residues in the CDR3. Germline lookup yields CDR1 MNHEY and CDR2 SVGEGT. In DNA, the CDR3 is TGTGCCAGCAGACGACAGGGGGTATTTGGCGAGCAGTACTTC. This encodes CASRRQGVFGEQYF.

This clonotype has a handful of counts. The chain combines TRBV15 with TRBJ1-5, with TRBD1 as a possible D gene (5 bases). The germline V and J ends were trimmed by 11 bases and 6 bases, with 17 bases remaining between them. The CDR3 loop spans 13 amino acids. The germline V gene encodes CDR1 LNHNV and CDR2 YYDKDF (reference sequence). The CDR3, as DNA: TGTGCCCGGAGCTGGGCAGGGTTTCAGCCCCAGCATTTT. This encodes CARSWAGFQPQHF. Combining the CDR3 with reference TRBV15 and TRBJ1-5 gives the whole variable domain DAMVIQNPRYQVTQFGKPVTLSCSQTLNHNVMYWYQQKSSQAPKLLFHYYDKDFNNEADTPDNFQSRRPNTSFCFLDIRSPGLGDTAMYLCARSWAGFQPQHFGDGTRLSIL.

This clonotype was counted between two and nine times. This rearrangement joins TRBV29-1 to TRBJ1-5; the D is unclear. V was pared by 5 bases and J by 10 bases, with 6 bases between. This CDR3 comprises 9 residues. Looked up from germline, CDR1 is SQVTM and CDR2 is ANQGSEA. The CDR3: CSVLKPQHF. The CDR3 nucleotides are TGCAGCGTTTTAAAACCCCAGCATTTT.

This clonotype has ten or more counts. Sequence at one end of the junction differs from germline and may be a read error. This chain joins TRBV12-3 or TRBV12-4 and TRBJ2-7, with D possibly matching TRBD2 (6 bases). The CDR3 runs to 13 residues. CDR3 sequence: CASRKAGTYEQYF. The CDR3 DNA is TGTGCTAGCAGGAAGGCGGGGACCTACGAGCAGTACTTC.

Note on this clonotype: This may come from a read error, since a much larger clone is one base off. The chain employs TRBV29-1 and TRBJ2-5; a weak D match, TRBD2 (7 bases). Germline CDR1 is SQVTM and CDR2 is ANQGSEA. This CDR3 comprises 14 residues. CDR3 protein: CSIRGGGSYNEQYF. In DNA form, the CDR3 reads TGCAGTATAAGGGGCGGGGGCTCCTACAATGAGCAGTACTTC.

V and J are TRBV4-1 and TRBJ2-1, with D possibly being TRBD1 or TRBD2 (5 bases each). The CDR3 runs 15 residues. Trimming removed 4 bases from V and 5 bases from J, with 15 bases in between. Germline V gives CDR1 MGHRA, CDR2 YSYEKL. The chain's CDR3 is CASSRNGAQNNEQFF. DNA of the CDR3: TGCGCCAGCAGCCGGAACGGGGCGCAGAACAATGAGCAGTTCTTC.

The gene calls are TRBV30 and TRBJ2-3; tentatively, D is TRBD2 (6 bases). CDR3 length: 13 residues. Germline V gene lookup returns CDR1 GTSNPN and CDR2 SVGIG (reference sequence). Trimming shortened V by 2 bases and J by 3 bases, and 9 bases separated the two germline ends. In DNA form, the CDR3 reads TGTGCCTGGAGTTTCGGGGGTACAGATACGCAGTATTTT. It codes for CAWSFGGTDTQYF.

The table lists this clonotype with a few counts. The rearrangement joins TRBV20-1 to TRBJ2-1, with 8 bases matching TRBD2. This CDR3 has 16 residues. J lost 6 bases, V lost 6 bases, and 16 bases had no gene match. Germline V CDR1 and CDR2: DFQATT, SNEGSKA (reference sequence). In DNA, the CDR3 is TGCAGTGCCAGCTGGTTGGGGCGGGAGGCCGGCAATGAGCAGTTCTTC. Its protein is CSASWLGREAGNEQFF.

This chain's CDR3 is CASSPGVVFSYEQYF. The CDR3 DNA is TGTGCCAGCAGCCCGGGGGTCGTCTTCTCCTACGAGCAGTACTTC. The rearrangement joins TRBV6-5 to TRBJ2-7, with D perhaps matching TRBD2 (6 bases). Per germline, CDR1 MNHEY and CDR2 SVGAGI. This CDR3 has 15 residues. Trimming cost V 6 bases and J 0 bases, with 15 bases left between them.

This clonotype was found a few times. This sequence joins TRBV11-2 and TRBJ2-5, with D hard to call. The germline gives CDR1 SGHAT, CDR2 FQNNGV. The CDR3 consists of 13 residues. The V end lost 5 bases, the J end lost 3 bases, and 10 bases lay between the germline ends. The CDR3 DNA follows: TGTGCCAGCAGCCGAACTACAAAAGAGACCCAGTACTTC. Its protein product is CASSRTTKETQYF.

The sample holds a few counts of this clonotype. The rearrangement uses TRBV24-1 and TRBJ2-1; 8 bases fit TRBD2. The length of the CDR3 is 16 residues. Trimming took 4 bases from V and 7 from J; bases not matched to a gene: 11. CDR1 KGHDR and CDR2 SFDVKD come from the germline V gene. CDR3 coding DNA: TGTGCCACCAGTGACTCCAGCGGGAGAAGACCTAATGAGCAGTTCTTC. Translating it yields CATSDSSGRRPNEQFF.

There are a few counts of this clonotype. The rearrangement uses TRBV7-9 and TRBJ2-6; 7 bases fit TRBD2. The V segment lost 4 bases and the J segment 0 bases; nucleotides outside the gene matches: 15. Germline V lookup: CDR1 SEHNR, CDR2 FQNEAQ (reference sequence). The CDR3 runs 20 residues. CDR3 region: CASSSNSGDDTLSGANVLTF. The CDR3 region has the DNA TGTGCCAGCAGCTCTAACAGCGGGGACGATACTCTCTCTGGGGCCAACGTCCTGACTTTC.

The V and J genes are TRBV7-2 and TRBJ1-2, with D tentatively TRBD1 (6 bases). With 2 bases removed from V and 6 bases from J, the gap between germline ends came to 16 bases. Germline CDR1 and CDR2: SGHTA and FQGNSA. CDR3 length equals 15 residues. The CDR3 DNA is TGTGCCAGCAGCTTATGGGGGGCATTAATGAATGGCTACACCTTC. Translated, it gives CASSLWGALMNGYTF.

This clonotype was found many times. This rearrangement joins TRBV7-2 to TRBJ1-2; D gene ambiguous. There are 14 residues in the CDR3. V lost 3 bases to trimming and J lost 0 bases, with 8 bases between them. Germline values: CDR1 SGHTA, CDR2 FQGNSA. This CDR3 reads CASSLETTNYGYTF. In DNA form, the CDR3 reads TGTGCCAGCAGCTTGGAGACAACTAACTATGGCTACACCTTC.

The sample holds many counts of this clonotype. The J gene is TRBJ2-1, the V gene TRBV7-2; 12 bases are a match to TRBD2. The germline V gene has CDR1 SGHTA and CDR2 FQGNSA. This CDR3 has 14 amino acids. The ends lost 6 bases at V and 8 bases at J; junction bases unmatched: 5. Here the CDR3 DNA reads TGTGCCAGCAGAGCGACTAGCGGGAGTTATGAGCAGTTCTTC. It codes for CASRATSGSYEQFF.

With respect to this clonotype: A read error may explain this, as a much larger clone is one base away. Because the CDR3 is missing its conserved closing phenylalanine or tryptophan, this is likely a read error. CDR3 coding DNA: TGTGCCAGCAGCCAAGATTGGAGGGGGGGGATCAATGAGCAGTTCTTG. Its translation: CASSQDWRGGINEQFL. The V and J genes are TRBV3-1 and TRBJ2-1, with D possibly being TRBD2 (7 bases). V lost 0 bases and J 6 bases, leaving 15 bases between the germline ends. Germline V gene lookup returns CDR1 LGHDT and CDR2 YNNKEL (reference sequence). The CDR3 sequence is 16 residues long.

Concerning this clonotype itself: Germline and junction disagree at one end, which may indicate a read error. The V call is TRBV5-1, the J call TRBJ1-4, with 10 bases matching TRBD1. The CDR3 is made up of 16 amino acids. The germline V gene has CDR1 SGHRS and CDR2 YFSETQ. CDR3 region: CASSSGQGSWSETLFF. CDR3 DNA: TGCGCCAGCAGCTCGGGACAGGGGAGTTGGAGCGAAACACTGTTTTTT.